This T cell receptor (beta chain) was sequenced during a study of cytomegalovirus exposure and HLA in healthy donors. General observations from the study: Cytomegalovirus association was listed for around 180 TCR beta chains.

About this clone: Its antigen is undetermined.

60 Vbeta and 13 Jbeta primers were used in PCR. Using immunoSEQ multiplex PCR, the repertoire was profiled, and TCRdb retains in-frame clones only, with some absent. The sample shows about 96,000 clones, around 64% of them seen only once. Germline CDR1 is MNHEY and CDR2 is SVGAGI. V lost 6 bases, J lost 7 bases, and 22 bases lay in between. This CDR3 contains 15 residues. V gene TRBV6-5 combines with J gene TRBJ2-7, with D possibly being TRBD1 (7 bases). The TCR was taken from a man in his 60s in good health and CMV-seronegative. Sequencing used PBMCs. CDR3 loop: CASRNAGQTSGEQYF. In DNA, the CDR3 is TGTGCCAGCAGAAACGCGGGACAGACCTCTGGGGAGCAGTACTTC.